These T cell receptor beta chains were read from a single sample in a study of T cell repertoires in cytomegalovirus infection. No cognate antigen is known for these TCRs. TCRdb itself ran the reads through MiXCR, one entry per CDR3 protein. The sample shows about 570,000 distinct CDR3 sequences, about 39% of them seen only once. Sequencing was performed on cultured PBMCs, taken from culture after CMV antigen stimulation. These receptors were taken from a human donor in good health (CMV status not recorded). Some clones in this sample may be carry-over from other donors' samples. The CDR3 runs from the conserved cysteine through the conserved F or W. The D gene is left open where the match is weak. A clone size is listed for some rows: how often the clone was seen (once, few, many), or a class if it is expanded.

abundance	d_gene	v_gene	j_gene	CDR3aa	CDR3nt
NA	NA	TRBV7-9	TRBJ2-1	CASSLLGGTLYNEQFF	TGTGCCAGCAGCCTGTTGGGCGGGACCCTCTACAATGAGCAGTTCTTC
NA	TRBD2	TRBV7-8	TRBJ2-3	CASSLRWRTSGGKTDTQYF	TGTGCCAGCAGCTTAAGATGGAGAACTAGCGGGGGGAAAACAGATACGCAGTATTTT
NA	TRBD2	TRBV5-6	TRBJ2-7	CASSTQLADLQQYF	TGTGCCAGCAGCACGCAACTAGCGGACTTACAGCAGTACTTC
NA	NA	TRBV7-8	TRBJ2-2	CASSLPWSRWNGELFF	TGTGCCAGCAGCTTACCCTGGTCGAGGTGGAACGGGGAGCTGTTTTTT
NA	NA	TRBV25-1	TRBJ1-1	CASGYSGNTEAFF	TGTGCCAGCGGCTATAGTGGGAACACTGAAGCTTTCTTT
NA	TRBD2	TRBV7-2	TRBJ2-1	CASRGAGGWYNEQFF	TGTGCCAGCAGGGGAGCGGGAGGGTGGTACAATGAGCAGTTCTTC
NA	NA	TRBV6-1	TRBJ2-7	CASSEAGIGWEQYF	TGTGCCAGCAGTGAAGCAGGTATCGGGTGGGAGCAGTACTTC
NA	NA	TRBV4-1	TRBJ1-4	CASSQVGQKISNEKLFF	TGCGCCAGCAGCCAAGTCGGGCAGAAAATCAGTAATGAAAAACTGTTTTTT
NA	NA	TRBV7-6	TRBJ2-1	CASSPRPRGRYNEQFF	TGTGCCAGCAGCCCCCGGCCTAGGGGCCGCTACAATGAGCAGTTCTTC
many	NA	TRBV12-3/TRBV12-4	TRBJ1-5	CASSPEQGIQPQHF	TGTGCCAGCAGCCCAGAACAGGGAATACAGCCCCAGCATTTT
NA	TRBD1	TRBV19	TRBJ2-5	CASSIGGGGETQYF	TGTGCCAGTAGTATAGGAGGGGGCGGCGAGACCCAGTACTTC
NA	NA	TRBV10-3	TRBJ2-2	CAISESTGVTGELFF	TGTGCCATCAGTGAGTCGACAGGCGTCACCGGGGAGCTGTTTTTT
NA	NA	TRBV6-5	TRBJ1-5	CASRDRADQPQHF	TGTGCCAGCAGGGACCGGGCGGACCAGCCCCAGCATTTT
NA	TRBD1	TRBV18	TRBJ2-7	CASSPSRTGAYEQYF	TGTGCCAGCTCACCCTCTCGGACAGGGGCCTACGAGCAGTACTTC
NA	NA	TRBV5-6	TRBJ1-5	CASSMGPPGGNQPQHF	TGTGCCAGCAGCATGGGACCTCCAGGAGGCAATCAGCCCCAGCATTTT
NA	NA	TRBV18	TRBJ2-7	CASSPRYGSGGSEQYF	TGTGCCAGCTCACCGAGATATGGGAGTGGAGGCTCCGAGCAGTACTTC
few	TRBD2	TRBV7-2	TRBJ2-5	CASSSKVSGGLQETQYF	TGTGCCAGCAGCTCGAAGGTCAGCGGGGGGCTCCAAGAGACCCAGTACTTC
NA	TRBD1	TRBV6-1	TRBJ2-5	CASSTGTGWGETQYF	TGTGCCAGCAGCACCGGGACAGGCTGGGGGGAGACCCAGTACTTC
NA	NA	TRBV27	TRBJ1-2	CASSLTAGDYGYTF	TGTGCCAGCAGTTTGACCGCAGGGGACTATGGCTACACCTTC
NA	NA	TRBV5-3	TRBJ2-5	CASSQKEPGGRETQYF	TGTGCCAGCAGCCAGAAGGAGCCAGGGGGGCGAGAGACCCAGTACTTC
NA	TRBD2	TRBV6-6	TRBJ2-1	CASSYSAGGYNEQFF	TGTGCCAGCAGTTACTCTGCGGGAGGCTACAATGAGCAGTTCTTC
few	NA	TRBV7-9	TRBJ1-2	CASSPRSLDGYTF	TGTGCCAGCAGCCCCCGCAGCTTGGATGGCTACACCTTC
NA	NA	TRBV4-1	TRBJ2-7	CASSQAREAGRQEQYF	TGCGCCAGCAGCCAAGCAAGAGAGGCAGGGCGTCAAGAGCAGTACTTC
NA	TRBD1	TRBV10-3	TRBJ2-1	CAISRVPSGDSEQFF	TGTGCCATCAGCCGAGTCCCCTCAGGGGACAGTGAGCAGTTCTTC
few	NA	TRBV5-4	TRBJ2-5	CASSDGGKTQYF	TGTGCCAGCAGCGACGGGGGAAAGACCCAGTACTTC
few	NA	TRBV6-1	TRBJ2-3	CASSENSGDTQYF	TGTGCCAGCAGTGAGAATTCTGGGGATACGCAGTATTTT
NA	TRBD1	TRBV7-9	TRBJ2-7	CASRPGQGREQYF	TGTGCCAGCAGGCCGGGACAGGGACGTGAGCAGTACTTC